These 31 T cell receptor beta chains came from one sample sequenced in a study of cytomegalovirus exposure and HLA in healthy donors. Vbeta (60) and Jbeta (13) primers were used in the PCR. Generated by immunoSEQ multiplex PCR, the TCRdb table keeps only in-frame clones and is missing some. The table has about 150,000 clones, around 79% seen once. Sequencing was performed on PBMCs. The origin of the receptors is a man aged 18 to 29 in good health and CMV-seronegative.

This chain connects TRBV5-4 to TRBJ2-7, with 7 bases aligning to TRBD1. V gave up 6 bases and J gave up 2 bases; unmatched junction bases: 11. The CDR3 is made up of 15 amino acids. From germline, CDR1 is SGHNT and CDR2 YYREEE (reference sequence). CDR3 bases: TGTGCCAGCAACTCCAGAGGGGACAGAGCCTACGAGCAGTACTTC. Translation gives CASNSRGDRAYEQYF.

In this sample, this clone turned up a few times. The chain carries TRBV5-1 and TRBJ2-4; weak D call: TRBD1 (6 bases). The ends were cut back, 3 bases at V and 9 bases at J, with 16 bases in the middle. In germline, CDR1 is SGHRS, CDR2 YFSETQ. The CDR3 totals 14 residues. Here the CDR3 reads CASSSGQRGGIQYF. CDR3 in DNA: TGCGCCAGCAGCTCAGGACAGCGAGGAGGCATTCAGTACTTC.

V is TRBV6-1 and J is TRBJ1-1, with 9 bases aligning to TRBD1. This CDR3 is built from 15 residues. From germline, CDR1 is MNHNS and CDR2 SASEGT. Trimming cost V 4 bases and J 0 bases; bases outside gene matches: 3. CDR3 sequence (DNA): TGTGCCAGCAGTGGATACAGGGGGCTGAACACTGAAGCTTTCTTT. This gives the protein CASSGYRGLNTEAFF.

As to this clone: A junction end diverges from the germline sequence, so it may reflect a read error. V is TRBV5-1 and J is TRBJ1-1; 9 bases align to TRBD1. Germline V gene data show CDR1 as SGHRS and CDR2 as YFSETQ. The CDR3 contains 16 residues. CDR3 region: CASSPDRGPTNTKAFF. The CDR3 DNA reads as TGCGCCAGCAGCCCGGACAGGGGACCTACGAACACTAAAGCTTTCTTT. Complete variable domain (other parts from reference TRBV5-1 and TRBJ1-1): KAGVTQTPRYLIKTRGQQVTLSCSPISGHRSVSWYQQTPGQGLQFLFEYFSETQRNKGNFPGRFSGRQFSNSRSEMNVSTLELGDSALYLCASSPDRGPTNTKAFFGQGTRLTVV.

The chain joins TRBV6-4 to TRBJ2-2; D gene ambiguous. The CDR3 totals 14 residues. The V and J ends lost 8 bases and 0 bases respectively, with 10 bases between them. From germline, CDR1 is MRHNA and CDR2 SNTAGT. CDR3: CASRLVSNTGELFF. The CDR3 DNA sequence: TGTGCCAGCCGGTTGGTGTCGAACACCGGGGAGCTGTTTTTT.

The chain uses TRBV5-1 and TRBJ2-2; 8 positions match TRBD2. V shed 4 bases, J shed 0 bases, and the junction held 8 bases outside the gene matches. The CDR3 consists of 17 residues. Germline CDR1 SGHRS, CDR2 YFSETQ. This CDR3 is CASSPIIAGSNTGELFF. CDR3 nucleotide sequence: TGCGCCAGCAGCCCTATCATAGCGGGGTCGAACACCGGGGAGCTGTTTTTT. The variable domain in full, completed from reference TRBV5-1 and TRBJ2-2, reads KAGVTQTPRYLIKTRGQQVTLSCSPISGHRSVSWYQQTPGQGLQFLFEYFSETQRNKGNFPGRFSGRQFSNSRSEMNVSTLELGDSALYLCASSPIIAGSNTGELFFGEGSRLTVL.

The V and J genes are TRBV29-1 and TRBJ2-7, with TRBD1 matching 9 bases. CDR3 length: 13 residues. The germline V gene encodes CDR1 SQVTM and CDR2 ANQGSEA. V was clipped by 6 bases and J by 3 bases; unmatched bases: 6. CDR3 coding DNA: TGCAGCGTGGGGGGACAGGGACTCTACGAGCAGTACTTC. This gives the protein CSVGGQGLYEQYF.

In its sample, this clone was seen once. The V call is TRBV7-9, the J call TRBJ1-1, with D tentatively TRBD1 (6 bases). The germline V gene encodes CDR1 SEHNR and CDR2 FQNEAQ (reference sequence). Deletions cut 5 bases from V and 2 bases from J, with 9 bases between. The length of the CDR3 is 13 residues. The CDR3 sequence is CASSRTANTEAFF. The CDR3 bases are TGTGCCAGCAGCCGGACAGCCAACACTGAAGCTTTCTTT.

The chain links TRBV5-1 to TRBJ2-5; D possibly corresponds to TRBD1 (6 bases). The CDR3 is 15 residues long. V lost 4 bases, J lost 11 bases, and 24 bases lay in between. Germline CDR1 is SGHRS and CDR2 is YFSETQ. The CDR3 reads CASSASEGVGRQQYF. CDR3 sequence (DNA): TGCGCCAGCAGCGCCTCCGAGGGGGTGGGGCGTCAACAGTACTTC.

CDR3 sequence: CASSRQDLNTEAFF. CDR3 nucleotide sequence: TGTGCCAGCAGCCGACAGGATTTGAACACTGAAGCTTTCTTT. The chain carries TRBV7-3 and TRBJ1-1; D may be TRBD1 (6 bases). V was shortened by 5 bases and J by 0 bases, with 10 bases between the two germline ends. Germline V gene data show CDR1 as SGHTA and CDR2 as FQGTGA. The CDR3 contains 14 residues. Variable domain in full (rest from reference TRBV7-3 and TRBJ1-1): GAGVSQTPSNKVTEKGKYVELRCDPISGHTALYWYRQSLGQGPEFLIYFQGTGAADDSGLPNDRFFAVRPEGSVSTLKIQRTERGDSAVYLCASSRQDLNTEAFFGQGTRLTVV.

DNA for the CDR3: TGTGCCAGCAGCGGAGGGACAGCAAGGAATCAGCCCCAGCATTTT. Protein: CASSGGTARNQPQHF. The chain joins TRBV9 to TRBJ1-5, with 7 bases matching TRBD1. This CDR3 is built from 15 residues. Per germline, CDR1 SGDLS and CDR2 YYNGEE. Trimming removed 3 bases from V and 4 bases from J; junction bases left unmatched: 7.

To note about this clone: Other nucleotide sequences in the sample specify the same CDR3. The chain uses TRBV7-3 and TRBJ1-4; no clear D. The CDR3 extends over 14 amino acids. The germline gives CDR1 SGHTA, CDR2 FQGTGA. V was trimmed by 0 bases and J by 7 bases, leaving 9 bases between them. This CDR3 is CASSLTFRSEKLFF. Written as DNA, the CDR3 is TGTGCCAGCAGCTTAACGTTCAGAAGTGAAAAACTGTTTTTT.

J is TRBJ2-7 and V is TRBV5-1; weak D call: TRBD1 (5 bases). V gave up 4 bases and J gave up 0 bases, with 11 bases separating them. Germline CDR1 is SGHRS and CDR2 is YFSETQ. The CDR3 runs to 14 residues. The CDR3 nucleotides read TGCGCCAGCAGCGATAGGGGCAGCTCCTACGAGCAGTACTTC. Translated: CASSDRGSSYEQYF.

The V call is TRBV2, the J call TRBJ1-1; 7 bases are a match to TRBD1. Germline V lookup: CDR1 SNHLY, CDR2 FYNNEI. V was pared by 4 bases and J by 0 bases, with 2 bases of the junction left unmatched. The CDR3 consists of 14 residues. CDR3 coding DNA: TGTGCCAGCAGTGTAGGGGGCTTGAACACTGAAGCTTTCTTT. It specifies CASSVGGLNTEAFF.

The chain uses TRBV7-2 and TRBJ1-1, with D maybe TRBD1 (6 bases). Per the germline V gene, CDR1 is SGHTA and CDR2 is FQGNSA. Trimming removed 5 bases at V and 5 bases at J, with 12 bases between. The CDR3 is 13 residues long. CDR3 loop: CASSPGQITEAFF. DNA of the CDR3: TGTGCCAGCAGCCCAGGACAGATAACTGAAGCTTTCTTT. Complete variable domain (other parts from reference TRBV7-2 and TRBJ1-1): GAGVSQSPSNKVTEKGKDVELRCDPISGHTALYWYRQSLGQGLEFLIYFQGNSAPDKSGLPSDRFSAERTGGSVSTLTIQRTQQEDSAVYLCASSPGQITEAFFGQGTRLTVV.

This chain joins TRBV5-6 and TRBJ2-4; 8 nucleotides align to TRBD2. J gave up 1 base and V 3 bases, and 3 bases lay outside the gene matches. The germline gives CDR1 SGHDT, CDR2 YYEEEE. This CDR3 contains 15 residues. CDR3 in amino acids: CASSSTSGAKNIQYF. CDR3 DNA: TGTGCCAGCAGCTCCACTAGCGGCGCCAAAAACATTCAGTACTTC.

This chain links TRBV27 with TRBJ2-2, with a weak D call TRBD1 (5 bases). V lost 0 bases to trimming and J lost 6 bases, with 11 bases between them. This CDR3 is built from 15 residues. CDR1 MNHEY and CDR2 SMNVEV come from the germline V gene (reference sequence). CDR3 sequence: CASSLSIGVAGELFF. The CDR3 DNA follows: TGTGCCAGCAGTTTATCGATAGGGGTAGCCGGGGAGCTGTTTTTT.

This clone was counted a single time. The chain has TRBV6-1 and TRBJ2-7; 9 nucleotides match TRBD1. CDR3 length equals 15 residues. The ends lost 6 bases at V and 4 bases at J; junction bases unmatched: 10. Germline V lookup: CDR1 MNHNS, CDR2 SASEGT. CDR3 in amino acids: CASSPIQGAWYEQYV. The CDR3 DNA sequence: TGTGCCAGCAGCCCTATACAGGGGGCGTGGTACGAGCAGTACGTC.

Only one count was recorded for this clone. The V gene is TRBV9, the J gene TRBJ2-1; weak D call: TRBD1 (6 bases). The CDR3 totals 18 residues. Deletions cut 2 bases from V and 8 bases from J, with 26 bases between. Germline V CDR1 and CDR2: SGDLS, YYNGEE. The CDR3 protein is CASSVGKGYRAYEDEQFF. CDR3 nucleotide sequence: TGTGCCAGCAGCGTCGGTAAGGGGTACAGGGCCTATGAGGATGAGCAGTTCTTC.

V is TRBV6-5 and J is TRBJ2-7; 7 nucleotides line up with TRBD1. Germline values: CDR1 MNHEY, CDR2 SVGAGI. The V gene end was trimmed by 4 bases and the J gene end by 6 bases; junction bases not matched to a gene: 12. This CDR3 spans 15 amino acids. The CDR3 DNA is TGTGCCAGCAGTTCCCCGGAGACAGGGTCGGGCGAGCAGTACTTC. It encodes CASSSPETGSGEQYF.

The chain recombines TRBV2 with TRBJ2-3, with TRBD2 matching over 13 bases. CDR1 is SNHLY and CDR2 is FYNNEI in the germline V gene. Trimming at V came to 4 bases and at J to 0 bases, leaving 13 bases not matched to a gene. CDR3 length equals 20 residues. CDR3 in amino acids: CASSALSLAGGLSSTDTQYF. Here the CDR3 DNA reads TGTGCCAGCAGTGCCCTCTCACTAGCGGGGGGGCTATCTAGCACAGATACGCAGTATTTT.

The sample holds one count of this clone. CDR3 residues: CASSFPAMGNTEAFF. The CDR3, as DNA: TGTGCCAGCAGCTTCCCCGCTATGGGCAACACTGAAGCTTTCTTT. The chain has TRBV5-4 and TRBJ1-1; no definite D call. The germline CDR1 and CDR2 sequences are SGHNT and YYREEE (reference sequence). The V end lost 2 bases, the J end lost 2 bases, and 13 bases lay between the germline ends. The CDR3 loop spans 15 amino acids.

V usage is TRBV28 and J usage is TRBJ2-7; the D gene is possibly TRBD1 (6 bases). The germline V and J ends were trimmed by 5 bases and 6 bases, with 14 bases remaining between them. This CDR3 is built from 13 residues. Germline CDR1 MDHEN, CDR2 SYDVKM. CDR3 protein: CASSLTDRCEQYV. The CDR3, as DNA: TGTGCCAGCAGTCTTACGGACAGATGCGAGCAGTACGTC.

This clone was seen once. This chain joins TRBV4-1 and TRBJ1-4; maybe TRBD1 (5 bases). This CDR3 has 16 residues. Trimming stripped 0 bases from V and 3 bases from J, with 11 bases between. CDR1 and CDR2 from the germline V gene are MGHRA and YSYEKL. As DNA, the CDR3 is TGCGCCAGCAGCCAAGAACAGGATTATCCTAATGAAAAACTGTTTTTT. Its translation: CASSQEQDYPNEKLFF.

Only a few counts were recorded for this clone. The rearrangement uses TRBV7-8 and TRBJ1-2; D possibly corresponds to TRBD1 (5 bases). The CDR3 consists of 15 residues. V was shortened by 5 bases and J by 8 bases, with 21 bases between the two germline ends. Germline CDR1 SGHVS, CDR2 FQNEAQ. This chain's CDR3 is CASSHLGQGTKGYTF. The CDR3 DNA follows: TGTGCCAGCAGCCACCTGGGTCAGGGTACGAAAGGCTACACCTTC.

The chain has TRBV9 and TRBJ2-2; D may be TRBD2 (6 bases). Trimming took 2 bases from V and 4 from J, leaving 12 bases between them. The CDR3 runs 15 residues. Germline values: CDR1 SGDLS, CDR2 YYNGEE. DNA of the CDR3: TGTGCCAGCAGCGTTTATTCGGGGGTCACCGGGGAGCTGTTTTTT. It specifies CASSVYSGVTGELFF. Variable domain in full (rest from reference TRBV9 and TRBJ2-2): DSGVTQTPKHLITATGQRVTLRCSPRSGDLSVYWYQQSLDQGLQFLIQYYNGEERAKGNILERFSAQQFPDLHSELNLSSLELGDSALYFCASSVYSGVTGELFFGEGSRLTVL.

Only a few counts were recorded for this clone. This chain uses TRBV11-3 with TRBJ1-6; D is possibly TRBD1 (5 bases). Trimming pared 2 bases from V and 7 bases from J, leaving 9 bases between. CDR1 and CDR2 from the germline V gene are SGHNT and YENEEA. The CDR3 is 14 residues long. The CDR3 bases are TGTGCCAGCAGCTTACAGGGTCGGAATTCACCCCTCCACTTT. This gives the protein CASSLQGRNSPLHF.

CDR3 sequence reads: CASSLAEAQYTEAFF. The CDR3 DNA follows: TGTGCCAGCAGCTTGGCTGAGGCCCAGTACACTGAAGCTTTCTTT. This sequence joins TRBV5-4 and TRBJ1-1; no definite D call. Trimming pared 0 bases from V and 3 bases from J, leaving 12 bases between. This CDR3 spans 15 amino acids. Germline CDR1 is SGHNT and CDR2 is YYREEE (reference sequence). The variable domain in full, completed from reference TRBV5-4 and TRBJ1-1, reads ETGVTQSPTHLIKTRGQQVTLRCSSQSGHNTVSWYQQALGQGPQFIFQYYREEENGRGNFPPRFSGLQFPNYSSELNVNALELDDSALYLCASSLAEAQYTEAFFGQGTRLTVV.

This clone was seen a single time. The V call is TRBV2, the J call TRBJ2-7; D gene uncertain. Germline V gene data show CDR1 as SNHLY and CDR2 as FYNNEI. The CDR3 runs 13 residues. V was trimmed by 4 bases and J by 2 bases, leaving 9 bases between them. CDR3: CASSVFQTYEQYF. CDR3 DNA: TGTGCCAGCAGTGTTTTCCAGACCTACGAGCAGTACTTC.

The table lists this clone with a count of one. Germline is not matched at one junction end, which may reflect a read error. This chain joins TRBV29-1 and TRBJ2-4; D is perhaps TRBD2 (5 bases). CDR1 and CDR2 (germline): SQVTM, ANQGSEA. This CDR3 comprises 13 residues. CDR3 coding DNA: TGCAGCGTTGCTCTGCTAGCCAAAAACAGTCAGTACTTC. Its translation: CSVALLAKNSQYF.

The chain has TRBV4-2 and TRBJ2-5, with 11 positions matching TRBD2. J was trimmed by 2 bases and V by 4 bases; bases with no gene match: 6. Germline V lookup: CDR1 LGHNA, CDR2 YNFKEQ. The CDR3 runs 16 residues. Here the CDR3 DNA reads TGTGCCAGCAGCCTTAGCGGGGGGGCCAGTCAAGAGACCCAGTACTTC. As protein: CASSLSGGASQETQYF.